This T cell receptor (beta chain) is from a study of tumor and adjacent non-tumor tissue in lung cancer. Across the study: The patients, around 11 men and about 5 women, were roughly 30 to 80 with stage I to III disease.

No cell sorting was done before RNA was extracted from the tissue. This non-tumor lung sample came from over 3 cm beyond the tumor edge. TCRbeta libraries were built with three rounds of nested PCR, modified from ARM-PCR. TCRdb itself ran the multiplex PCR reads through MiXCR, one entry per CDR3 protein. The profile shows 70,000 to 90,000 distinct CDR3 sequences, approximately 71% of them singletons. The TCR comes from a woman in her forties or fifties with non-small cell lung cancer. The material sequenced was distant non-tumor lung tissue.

CDR3 residues: CASNHGQGEDGYTF. DNA for the CDR3: TGTGCCAGCAACCACGGACAGGGGGAGGATGGCTACACCTTC. The chain uses TRBV6-2 or TRBV6-3 and TRBJ1-2, with 10 bases aligning to TRBD1. V dropped 7 bases and J dropped 6; count of bases not matched to a gene: 8. Germline V gives CDR1 MNHEY, CDR2 SVGEGT. The CDR3 has 14 amino acids.